This T cell receptor (beta chain) was profiled in a study of TIL therapy for anti-PD-1-resistant metastatic lung cancer. Study at large: Tumors carried a median roughly 1.5 non-synonymous mutations per megabase.

The immunoSEQ assay was v3. Some clones are missing from TCRdb's copy, which holds only in-frame ones; the method was immunoSEQ multiplex PCR. Of around 100,000 clones listed, less than 70% were seen once; the top ten hold 10% to 11%. Stated time point: pre-treatment sample, taken before nivolumab and TIL therapy. The tumor samples were excised metastases, mostly pleural nodules or supraclavicular lymph nodes. Adults with stage 4 NSCLC were enrolled in a phase I trial. V was clipped by 6 bases and J by 4 bases, with 11 bases between them. This CDR3 is built from 13 residues. Germline V lookup: CDR1 MRHNA, CDR2 SNTAGT.

The chain links TRBV6-4 to TRBJ2-3; D possibly corresponds to TRBD2 (5 bases). The material sequenced was tumor tissue, taken at baseline. The TCR originated in a person between 25 and 79 years old with non-small cell lung cancer. The CDR3 region has the DNA TGTGCCAGCAGCCCTGAGGGATCAGATACGCAGTATTTT. Translating gives CASSPEGSDTQYF.